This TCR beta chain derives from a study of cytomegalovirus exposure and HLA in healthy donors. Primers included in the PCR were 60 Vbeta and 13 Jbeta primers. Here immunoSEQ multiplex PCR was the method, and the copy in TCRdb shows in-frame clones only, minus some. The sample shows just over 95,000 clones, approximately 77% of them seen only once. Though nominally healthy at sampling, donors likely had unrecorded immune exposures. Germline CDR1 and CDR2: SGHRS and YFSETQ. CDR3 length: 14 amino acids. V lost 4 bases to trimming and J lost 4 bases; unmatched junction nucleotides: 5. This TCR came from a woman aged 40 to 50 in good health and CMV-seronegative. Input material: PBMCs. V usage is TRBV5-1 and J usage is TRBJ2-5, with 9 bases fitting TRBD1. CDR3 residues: CASSTTGQGETQYF. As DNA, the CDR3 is TGCGCCAGCAGCACAACGGGACAGGGAGAGACCCAGTACTTC. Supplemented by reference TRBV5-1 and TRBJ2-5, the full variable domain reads KAGVTQTPRYLIKTRGQQVTLSCSPISGHRSVSWYQQTPGQGLQFLFEYFSETQRNKGNFPGRFSGRQFSNSRSEMNVSTLELGDSALYLCASSTTGQGETQYFGPGTRLLVL.